These 6 T cell receptor beta chains came from one sample sequenced in a study of PD-L1 blockade in urothelial cancer. The time point is: pretreatment peripheral blood. Method: immunoSEQ multiplex PCR; TCRdb's copy keeps in-frame clones and lacks some. Here the sample spans fewer than 50,000 clones, 70% to 80% being singletons. The starting material was PBMCs, obtained around atezolizumab (anti-PD-L1) treatment. The source of these receptors is a man aged 65-85 years with urothelial cancer.

This clone turned up a few times. The chain has TRBV6-1 and TRBJ1-5, with D maybe TRBD1 (6 bases). Trimming removed 3 bases from V and 2 bases from J, with 20 bases in between. The germline V gene has CDR1 MNHNS and CDR2 SASEGT. The CDR3 extends over 18 amino acids. Here the CDR3 reads CASSEARAGVIGNQPQHF. The DNA for the CDR3 is TGTGCCAGCAGTGAGGCCCGGGCAGGGGTTATCGGCAATCAGCCCCAGCATTTT.

The rearrangement uses TRBV5-1 and TRBJ2-7, with D tentatively TRBD2 (5 bases). The V gene's germline CDR1 is SGHRS and CDR2 YFSETQ. V lost 0 bases, J lost 3 bases, and 13 bases lay in between. The CDR3 extends over 15 amino acids. CDR3: CASSLDSAARYEQYF. CDR3 sequence (DNA): TGCGCCAGCAGCTTGGATTCAGCGGCCCGCTACGAGCAGTACTTC.

This clone was recorded once. V is TRBV9 and J is TRBJ2-3; 10 bases agree with TRBD2. The CDR3 covers 15 residues. V gave up 4 bases and J gave up 6 bases; unmatched junction bases: 8. The germline V gene has CDR1 SGDLS and CDR2 YYNGEE. CDR3 sequence (DNA): TGTGCCAGCAGCCCCCCTAGCGGGAGTTCGGATACGCAGTATTTT. It is translated as CASSPPSGSSDTQYF.

The chain is built from TRBV5-1 and TRBJ1-1; no definite D call. CDR1 and CDR2 from the germline V gene are SGHRS and YFSETQ. Deletions cut 1 base from V and 2 bases from J, with 12 bases between. CDR3 length: 15 residues. The CDR3 nucleotides read TGCGCCAGCAGCTTGTTCTCCCTTTTTAACACTGAAGCTTTCTTT. Amino acids: CASSLFSLFNTEAFF. The whole variable domain, filled in from reference TRBV5-1 and TRBJ1-1, reads KAGVTQTPRYLIKTRGQQVTLSCSPISGHRSVSWYQQTPGQGLQFLFEYFSETQRNKGNFPGRFSGRQFSNSRSEMNVSTLELGDSALYLCASSLFSLFNTEAFFGQGTRLTVV.

This chain connects TRBV30 to TRBJ1-2, with no clear D. Trimming took 6 bases from V and 4 from J, leaving 15 bases between them. Per germline, CDR1 GTSNPN and CDR2 SVGIG (reference sequence). The CDR3 has 13 amino acids. The CDR3 nucleotides are TGTGCCTGTACAGAGGTGGCGGGCTATGGCTACACCTTC. This encodes CACTEVAGYGYTF.

The chain couples TRBV13 to TRBJ1-1, with 7 bases fitting TRBD1. V shed 4 bases, J shed 0 bases, and the junction held 17 bases outside the gene matches. Germline V CDR1 and CDR2: PRHDT, FYEKMQ (reference sequence). The CDR3 sequence is 19 residues long. The CDR3 loop is CASSWGDRVDLRMNTEAFF. The CDR3 region has the DNA TGTGCCAGCAGCTGGGGTGACAGGGTGGACTTGAGAATGAACACTGAAGCTTTCTTT.